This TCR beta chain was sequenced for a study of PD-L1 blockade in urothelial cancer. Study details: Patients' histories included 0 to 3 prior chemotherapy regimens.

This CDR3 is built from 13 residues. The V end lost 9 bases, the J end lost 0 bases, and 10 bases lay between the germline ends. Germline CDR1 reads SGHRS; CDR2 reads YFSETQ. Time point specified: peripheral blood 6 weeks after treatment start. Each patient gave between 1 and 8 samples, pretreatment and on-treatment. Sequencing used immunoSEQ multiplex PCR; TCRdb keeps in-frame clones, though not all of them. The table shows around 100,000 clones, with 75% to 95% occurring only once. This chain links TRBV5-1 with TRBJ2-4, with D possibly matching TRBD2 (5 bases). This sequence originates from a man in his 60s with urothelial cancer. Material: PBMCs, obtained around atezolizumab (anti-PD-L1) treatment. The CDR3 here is CATLAGAKNIQYF. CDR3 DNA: TGCGCCACCCTTGCGGGAGCCAAAAACATTCAGTACTTC.